The 17 T cell receptor beta chains presented below share a single source sample, sequenced in a study of vaccination effects on CD4 cells after COVID-19. The antigens for these receptors are not known. Assay used: immunoSEQ multiplex PCR; TCRdb lists only in-frame clones, some missing. The table includes roughly 63,000 clones, about 80% detected once. ViraFEST assay sequencing came after antigen-specific CD4+ T cells were expanded with viral peptide pools. The culture ran for about 11 days, and then CD4+ T cells were isolated. Vaccine recipients had no previous SARS-CoV-2 infection; their nucleocapsid antibodies were negative. The specimen comprised CD4+ T cells from PBMCs cultured with SARS-CoV-2 spike peptides, sampled before COVID-19 vaccination. The receptors stem from a human donor who received a COVID-19 vaccine.

The chain links TRBV2 to TRBJ2-5; D not resolved. The germline V gene has CDR1 SNHLY and CDR2 FYNNEI. The germline V and J ends were trimmed by 5 bases and 4 bases, with 14 bases remaining between them. The CDR3 totals 14 residues. CDR3 in DNA: TGTGCCAGCAGTTTAACGCCGACGAGAGAGACCCAGTACTTC. Protein product: CASSLTPTRETQYF.

The rearrangement joins TRBV7-3 to TRBJ2-2; weak D call: TRBD2 (6 bases). Germline CDR1 reads SGHTA; CDR2 reads FQGTGA. The CDR3 is 17 residues long. V lost 0 bases and J 5 bases, leaving 16 bases between the germline ends. DNA for the CDR3: TGTGCCAGCAGCTTAACGTTAGCGACTAGTGGTACCGGGGAGCTGTTTTTT. Its translation is CASSLTLATSGTGELFF.

This chain connects TRBV28 to TRBJ2-7; D is perhaps TRBD2 (5 bases). V was pared by 4 bases and J by 3 bases, with 22 bases between. This CDR3 region has 17 residues. Looked up from germline, CDR1 is MDHEN and CDR2 is SYDVKM. CDR3 nucleotides: TGTGCCAGCAGTTCTCATCGCGGGTCCCGCTCGTTCTACGAGCAGTACGTC. Translating it yields CASSSHRGSRSFYEQYV.

This clone was seen once. The rearrangement joins TRBV5-1 to TRBJ2-3; the D gene is possibly TRBD2 (6 bases). Trimming stripped 0 bases from V and 4 bases from J, with 12 bases between. The length of the CDR3 is 15 residues. CDR1 and CDR2 from the germline V gene are SGHRS and YFSETQ. The DNA of the CDR3 is TGCGCCAGCAGCTTGGTTGGAGGGGTTTCAGATACGCAGTATTTT. Its translation: CASSLVGGVSDTQYF. Together with reference TRBV5-1 and TRBJ2-3, the CDR3 gives the full variable domain: KAGVTQTPRYLIKTRGQQVTLSCSPISGHRSVSWYQQTPGQGLQFLFEYFSETQRNKGNFPGRFSGRQFSNSRSEMNVSTLELGDSALYLCASSLVGGVSDTQYFGPGTRLTVL.

This chain connects TRBV5-1 to TRBJ1-3, with D unclear. Trimming stripped 3 bases from V and 4 bases from J, with 8 bases between. CDR1 and CDR2 from the germline V gene are SGHRS and YFSETQ. CDR3 length: 13 amino acids. The DNA for the CDR3 is TGCGCCAGCAGCTCGGACGGCGGAAACACCATATATTTT. Translating gives CASSSDGGNTIYF.

The chain carries TRBV6-2 or TRBV6-3 and TRBJ2-2, with D perhaps matching TRBD2 (6 bases). This CDR3 contains 15 residues. V lost 6 bases and J lost 6, with 17 bases in between. The germline V gene has CDR1 MNHEY and CDR2 SVGEGT. The CDR3 is CASSRITSPPGELFF. The CDR3 region has the DNA TGTGCCAGCAGCCGTATAACTAGCCCCCCCGGGGAGCTGTTTTTT.

The CDR3, as DNA: TGTGCCAGCAGTTACTCATCGGCGGGGAACTACAATGAGCAGTTCTTC. It yields the protein CASSYSSAGNYNEQFF. The chain uses TRBV6-2 or TRBV6-3 and TRBJ2-1; maybe TRBD2 (6 bases). V lost 0 bases and J lost 3, with 12 bases in between. The CDR3 consists of 16 residues. Germline CDR1 and CDR2: MNHEY and SVGEGT.

V is TRBV18 and J is TRBJ2-1; 7 bases agree with TRBD1. Germline loops: CDR1 KGHSH, CDR2 LQKENI. The CDR3 contains 15 residues. The trim removed 3 bases at V and 3 bases at J, leaving 5 bases unmatched. Written as DNA, the CDR3 is TGTGCCAGCTCACCCTTGGGACAGCTCTACAATGAGCAGTTCTTC. Its protein product is CASSPLGQLYNEQFF.

This sequence joins TRBV29-1 and TRBJ1-1; tentative D call: TRBD1 (6 bases). The CDR3 runs 14 residues. Germline V lookup: CDR1 SQVTM, CDR2 ANQGSEA. V gave up 6 bases and J gave up 5 bases, with 19 bases separating them. As DNA, the CDR3 is TGCAGCGTCATAAAGGGGGGGCGTTATACTGAAGCTTTCTTT. Its protein is CSVIKGGRYTEAFF.

This clone occurred a few times. The genes are TRBV7-2 and TRBJ1-2, with D hard to call. Trimming left V 5 bases short and J 4 bases short, with 11 bases between. Germline assignment: CDR1 SGHTA and CDR2 FQGNSA. This CDR3 is 13 amino acids long. The CDR3 nucleotides are TGTGCCAGCAGCCCTTCGTTTGGCTATGGCTACACCTTC. This sequence encodes CASSPSFGYGYTF.

The V call is TRBV19, the J call TRBJ2-3, with 10 nucleotides matching TRBD1. The CDR3 spans 13 residues. Germline CDR1 and CDR2: LNHDA and SQIVND (reference sequence). Germline trimming cut 9 bases from V and 4 bases from J; bases unmatched to any gene: 4. This CDR3 reads CASGGQGADTQYF. CDR3 bases: TGTGCCAGCGGTGGACAGGGGGCAGATACGCAGTATTTT.

Here the CDR3 DNA reads TGTGCCATCAGACCTAGCGGGGGCACAGATACGCAGTATTTT. It specifies CAIRPSGGTDTQYF. This rearrangement joins TRBV10-3 to TRBJ2-3; 9 nucleotides match TRBD2. This CDR3 comprises 14 residues. V dropped 6 bases and J dropped 1; count of bases not matched to a gene: 2. Germline CDR1 ENHRY, CDR2 SYGVKD.

This chain uses TRBV6-2 or TRBV6-3 with TRBJ2-2; D might be TRBD2 (5 bases). V was shortened by 0 bases and J by 5 bases, with 16 bases between the two germline ends. This CDR3 spans 17 amino acids. Looked up from germline, CDR1 is MNHEY and CDR2 is SVGEGT. CDR3 bases: TGTGCCAGCAGTTACTCCCCCCTAGCCTTCCTTACCGGGGAGCTGTTTTTT. This translates into CASSYSPLAFLTGELFF.

The genes are TRBV14 and TRBJ2-1; 14 bases match TRBD2. Losses at the gene ends were 4 bases for V and 4 bases for J; bases not matched to a gene: 9. The germline V gene has CDR1 SGHDN and CDR2 FVKESK. The CDR3 sequence is 18 residues long. CDR3 region: CASSPIRTSGGLYNEQFF. The CDR3 nucleotides are TGTGCCAGCAGCCCGATAAGGACTAGCGGGGGGCTTTACAATGAGCAGTTCTTC. Full variable domain (rest looked up from reference TRBV14 and TRBJ2-1): EAGVTQFPSHSVIEKGQTVTLRCDPISGHDNLYWYRRVMGKEIKFLLHFVKESKQDESGMPNNRFLAERTGGTYSTLKVQPAELEDSGVYFCASSPIRTSGGLYNEQFFGPGTRLTVL.

This clone has a single count. V and J are TRBV19 and TRBJ2-6, with TRBD1 matching over 9 bases. CDR1 is LNHDA, CDR2 SQIVND, per germline (reference sequence). There are 18 residues in the CDR3. The V and J ends lost 7 bases and 0 bases, in that order; junction bases with no gene match: 10. The chain's CDR3 is CASTRDRAFSSGANVLTF. CDR3 bases: TGTGCCAGTACGAGGGACAGGGCTTTCTCCTCTGGGGCCAACGTCCTGACTTTC.

This chain links TRBV5-1 with TRBJ2-7, with D perhaps matching TRBD2 (6 bases). This CDR3 is 14 amino acids long. Germline CDR1 is SGHRS and CDR2 is YFSETQ. Trimming stripped 0 bases from V and 6 bases from J, with 13 bases between. CDR3 residues: CASSLDGGTGEQYV. The CDR3 bases are TGCGCCAGCAGCTTGGACGGGGGTACGGGCGAGCAGTACGTC.

The V gene is TRBV7-9, the J gene TRBJ2-4, with D possibly TRBD2 on 5 matching bases. Deletions cut 2 bases from V and 1 base from J, with 9 bases between. Looked up from germline, CDR1 is SEHNR and CDR2 is FQNEAQ (reference sequence). The length of the CDR3 is 15 residues. The CDR3 protein is CASSLPGEAKNIQYF. Written as DNA, the CDR3 is TGTGCCAGCAGCTTACCTGGGGAGGCCAAAAACATTCAGTACTTC.